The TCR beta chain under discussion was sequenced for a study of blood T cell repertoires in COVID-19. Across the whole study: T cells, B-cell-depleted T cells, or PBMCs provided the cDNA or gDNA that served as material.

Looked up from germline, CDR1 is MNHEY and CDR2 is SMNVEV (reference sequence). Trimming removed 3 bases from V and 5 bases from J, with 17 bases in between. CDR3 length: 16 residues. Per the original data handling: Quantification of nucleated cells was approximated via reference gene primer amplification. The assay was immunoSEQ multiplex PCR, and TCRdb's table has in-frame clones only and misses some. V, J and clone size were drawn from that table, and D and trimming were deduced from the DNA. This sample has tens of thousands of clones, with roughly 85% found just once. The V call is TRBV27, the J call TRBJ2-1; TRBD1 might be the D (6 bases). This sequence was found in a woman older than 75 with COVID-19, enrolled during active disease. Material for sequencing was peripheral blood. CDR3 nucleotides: TGTGCCAGCAGTTTGGATCGAAGATGGGGGCACAATGAGCAGTTCTTC. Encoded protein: CASSLDRRWGHNEQFF.